This TCR beta chain was sequenced in a study of shared clonotypes between healthy human individuals. General study results and limits: In having few donors, the study represented limited genetic and exposure-history diversity.

The CDR3 spans 15 residues. V dropped 0 bases and J dropped 3 bases, with 11 bases sitting between them. In germline, CDR1 is KGHSH, CDR2 LQKENI. To note about this clone: Its antigen is not known.

Positive CCR7 selection of CD45RO-negative cells yielded the naive CD8 cells, and terminally differentiated effector memory CD45RA+ cells were excluded. The material for each subset, its genomic DNA, was split evenly across several immunoSEQ plates. Sequencing was performed with immunoSEQ multiplex PCR; in TCRdb, only in-frame clones are kept and a portion is missing. The sample lists some 2,000,000 clones; 85% to 95% were seen once. The clonotype was recovered from a man aged 18-30 years in good health. This sequence joins TRBV18 and TRBJ2-5; D possibly corresponds to TRBD2 (6 bases). Sequencing input: naive CD8+ T cells sorted from blood. In nucleotides, the CDR3 is TGTGCCAGCTCACCACCGGTCACGGGAGAAGAGACCCAGTACTTC. Translation gives CASSPPVTGEETQYF.